This TCR beta chain was captured in a study of a mutant IDH1 vaccine in newly diagnosed glioma. Study details: The initiation of vaccination occurred 4-6 weeks after radiotherapy alone, or with temozolomide cycles. Among treated patients, about 60% were male and roughly 40% female, and mean age was approximately 40 years. Findings and caveats of the study: Researchers report vaccine-induced immune responses in approximately 95% of patients.

This clone has a handful of counts. Antigen specificity is unknown. Time point here: week 5, during vaccination. All doses held 300 ug of mutant IDH1 20-mer peptide, with topical imiquimod. Sequencing was performed with immunoSEQ multiplex PCR; in TCRdb, only in-frame clones are kept and a portion is missing. The sample shows some 38,000 clones, approximately 80% of them seen only once. The CDR3 runs to 17 residues. The ends were cut back, 3 bases at V and 0 bases at J, with 21 bases in the middle. In germline, CDR1 is GTSNPN, CDR2 SVGIG (reference sequence). The chain links TRBV30 to TRBJ2-7; tentatively, D is TRBD1 (8 bases). The material was PBMCs, obtained from a glioma patient whose treatment included an IDH1 peptide vaccine. The receptor was isolated from a middle-aged man with glioma. CDR3 loop: CAWSRGVYRGGSYEQYF. CDR3 sequence (DNA): TGTGCCTGGAGCCGGGGAGTTTACAGGGGGGGCTCCTACGAGCAGTACTTC.